This TCR beta chain appears in the sequencing data of a study of T cell responses to AZD1222 COVID-19 vaccine. Study outcomes and limitations: Unmutated variant regions are reportedly the target of nearly half of TCRs that are spike-specific. Just a handful of people given AZD1222 tested seropositive at baseline.

Both about-4-week and about-12-week second-dose recipients were combined. CDR3 length: 14 amino acids. The V gene lost 5 bases and the J gene lost 0 bases, with 7 bases spanning the gap. Germline loops: CDR1 SGHVS, CDR2 FNYEAQ. Sequenced by immunoSEQ multiplex PCR; TCRdb stores in-frame clones only, minus some. The sample contains around 160,000 clones, just over 90% of which appear only once. About this clone: Its specificity is not known.

The chain uses TRBV7-6 and TRBJ2-2; D remains unclear. The receptor was isolated from an adult who received the AZD1222 COVID-19 vaccine. The specimen comprised peripheral blood, sampled 28 days after the second AZD1222 dose. Written as DNA, the CDR3 is TGTGCCAGCAGCCCTTATACGAACACCGGGGAGCTGTTTTTT. This encodes CASSPYTNTGELFF.